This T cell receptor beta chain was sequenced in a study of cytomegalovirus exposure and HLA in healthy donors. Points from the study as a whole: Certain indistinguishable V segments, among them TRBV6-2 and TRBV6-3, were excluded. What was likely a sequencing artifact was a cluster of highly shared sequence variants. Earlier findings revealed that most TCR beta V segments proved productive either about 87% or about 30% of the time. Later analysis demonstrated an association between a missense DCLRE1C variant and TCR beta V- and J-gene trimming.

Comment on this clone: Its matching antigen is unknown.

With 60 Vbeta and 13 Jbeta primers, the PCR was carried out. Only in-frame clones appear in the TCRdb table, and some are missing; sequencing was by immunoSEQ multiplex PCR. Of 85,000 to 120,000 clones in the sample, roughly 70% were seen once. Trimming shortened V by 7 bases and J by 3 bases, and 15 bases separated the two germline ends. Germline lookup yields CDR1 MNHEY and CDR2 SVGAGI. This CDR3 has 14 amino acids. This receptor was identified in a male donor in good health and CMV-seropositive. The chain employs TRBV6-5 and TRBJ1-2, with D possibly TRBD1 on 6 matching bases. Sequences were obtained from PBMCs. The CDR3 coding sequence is TGTGCCAGCACGCAGGACAGAGAGTACTATGGCTACACCTTC. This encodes CASTQDREYYGYTF.